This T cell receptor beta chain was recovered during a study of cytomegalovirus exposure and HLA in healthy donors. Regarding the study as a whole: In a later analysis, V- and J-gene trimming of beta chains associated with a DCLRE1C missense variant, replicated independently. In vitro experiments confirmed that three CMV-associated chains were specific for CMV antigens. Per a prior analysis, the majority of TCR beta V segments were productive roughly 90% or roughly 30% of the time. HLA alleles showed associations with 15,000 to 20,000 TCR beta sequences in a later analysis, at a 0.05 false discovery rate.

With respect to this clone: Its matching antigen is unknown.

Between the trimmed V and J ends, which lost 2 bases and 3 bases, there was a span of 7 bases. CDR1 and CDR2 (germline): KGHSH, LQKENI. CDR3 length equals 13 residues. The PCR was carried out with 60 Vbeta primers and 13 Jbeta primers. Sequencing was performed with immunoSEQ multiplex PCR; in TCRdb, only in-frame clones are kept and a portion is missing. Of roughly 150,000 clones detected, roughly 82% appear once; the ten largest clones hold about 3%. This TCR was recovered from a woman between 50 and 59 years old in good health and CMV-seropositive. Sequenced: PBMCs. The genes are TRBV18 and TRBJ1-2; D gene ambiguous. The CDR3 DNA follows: TGTGCCAGCTCACCATCCGGGTACTATGGCTACACCTTC. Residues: CASSPSGYYGYTF.